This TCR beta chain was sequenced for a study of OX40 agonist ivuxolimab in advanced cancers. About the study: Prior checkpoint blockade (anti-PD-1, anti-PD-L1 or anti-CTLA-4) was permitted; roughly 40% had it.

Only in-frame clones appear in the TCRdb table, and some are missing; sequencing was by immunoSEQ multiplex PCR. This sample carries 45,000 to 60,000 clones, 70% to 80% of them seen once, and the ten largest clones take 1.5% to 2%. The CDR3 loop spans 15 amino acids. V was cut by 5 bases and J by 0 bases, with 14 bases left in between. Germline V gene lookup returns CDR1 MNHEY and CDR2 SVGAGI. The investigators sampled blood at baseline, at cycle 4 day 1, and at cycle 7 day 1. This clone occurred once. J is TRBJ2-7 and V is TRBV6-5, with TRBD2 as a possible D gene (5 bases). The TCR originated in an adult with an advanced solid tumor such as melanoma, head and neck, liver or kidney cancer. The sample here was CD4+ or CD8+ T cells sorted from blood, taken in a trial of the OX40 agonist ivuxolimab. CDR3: CASSLAPGISYEQYF. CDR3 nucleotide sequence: TGTGCCAGCAGTCTTGCACCGGGGATCTCCTACGAGCAGTACTTC.